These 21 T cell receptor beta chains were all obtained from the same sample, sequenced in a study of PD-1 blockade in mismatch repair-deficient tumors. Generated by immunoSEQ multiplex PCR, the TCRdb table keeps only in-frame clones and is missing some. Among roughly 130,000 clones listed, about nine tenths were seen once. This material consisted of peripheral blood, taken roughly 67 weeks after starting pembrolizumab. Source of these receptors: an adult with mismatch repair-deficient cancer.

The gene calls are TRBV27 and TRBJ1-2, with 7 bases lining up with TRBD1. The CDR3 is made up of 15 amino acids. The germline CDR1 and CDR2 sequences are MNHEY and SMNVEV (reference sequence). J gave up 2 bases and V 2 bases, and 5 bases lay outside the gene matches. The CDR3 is CASSLKSGGNYGYTF. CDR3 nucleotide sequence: TGTGCCAGCAGTTTAAAATCAGGGGGGAACTATGGCTACACCTTC.

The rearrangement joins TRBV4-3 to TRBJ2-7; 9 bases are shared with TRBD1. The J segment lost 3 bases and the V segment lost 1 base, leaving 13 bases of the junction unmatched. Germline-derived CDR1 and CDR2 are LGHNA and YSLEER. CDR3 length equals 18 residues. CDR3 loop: CASSQGRPTGTGYYEQYF. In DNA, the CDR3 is TGCGCCAGCAGCCAAGGACGCCCAACCGGGACAGGGTACTACGAGCAGTACTTC.

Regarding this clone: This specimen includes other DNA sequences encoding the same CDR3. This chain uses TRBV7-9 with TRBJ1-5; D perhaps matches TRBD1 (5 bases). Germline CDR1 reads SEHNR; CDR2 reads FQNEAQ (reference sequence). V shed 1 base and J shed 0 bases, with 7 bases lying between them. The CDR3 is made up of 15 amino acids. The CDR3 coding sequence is TGTGCCAGCAGCTTAGGAACAGGTAGCAATCAGCCCCAGCATTTT. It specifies CASSLGTGSNQPQHF.

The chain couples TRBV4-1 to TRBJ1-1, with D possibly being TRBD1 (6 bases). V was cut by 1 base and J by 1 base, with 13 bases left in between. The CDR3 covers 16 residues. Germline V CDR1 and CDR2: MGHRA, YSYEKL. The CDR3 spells CASSQGGARGNTEAFF. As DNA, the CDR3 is TGCGCCAGCAGCCAAGGAGGGGCCAGGGGGAACACTGAAGCTTTCTTT.

The CDR3 nucleotides are TGTGCCAGCAGCGTACAGGGGGTGGGGATGGATGAGCAGTTCTTC. It specifies CASSVQGVGMDEQFF. The rearrangement joins TRBV11-2 to TRBJ2-1; 8 bases line up with TRBD1. The CDR3 runs 15 residues. V was pared by 5 bases and J by 8 bases, with 11 bases of the junction left unmatched. The germline V gene encodes CDR1 SGHAT and CDR2 FQNNGV.

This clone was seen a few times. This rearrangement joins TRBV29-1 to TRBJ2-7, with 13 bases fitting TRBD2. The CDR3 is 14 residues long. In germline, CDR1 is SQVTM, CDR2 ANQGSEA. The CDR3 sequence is CSVSRTSGSNEQYF. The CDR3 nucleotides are TGCTCCGTGTCTCGGACTAGCGGGAGCAACGAGCAGTACTTC.

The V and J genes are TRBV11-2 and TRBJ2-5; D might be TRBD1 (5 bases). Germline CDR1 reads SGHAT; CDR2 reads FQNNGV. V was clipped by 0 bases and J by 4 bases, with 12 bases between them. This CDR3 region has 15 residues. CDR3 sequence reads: CASSLDYAGRETQYF. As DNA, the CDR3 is TGTGCCAGCAGCTTAGATTATGCAGGGCGAGAGACCCAGTACTTC.

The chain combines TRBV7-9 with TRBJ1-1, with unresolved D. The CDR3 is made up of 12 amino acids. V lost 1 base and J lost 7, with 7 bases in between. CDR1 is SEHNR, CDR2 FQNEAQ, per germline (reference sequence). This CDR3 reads CASSLGPGEAFF. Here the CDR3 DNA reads TGTGCCAGCAGCTTAGGACCTGGTGAAGCTTTCTTT. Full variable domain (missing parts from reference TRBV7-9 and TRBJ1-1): DTGVSQNPRHKITKRGQNVTFRCDPISEHNRLYWYRQTLGQGPEFLTYFQNEAQLEKSRLLSDRFSAERPKGSFSTLEIQRTEQGDSAMYLCASSLGPGEAFFGQGTRLTVV.

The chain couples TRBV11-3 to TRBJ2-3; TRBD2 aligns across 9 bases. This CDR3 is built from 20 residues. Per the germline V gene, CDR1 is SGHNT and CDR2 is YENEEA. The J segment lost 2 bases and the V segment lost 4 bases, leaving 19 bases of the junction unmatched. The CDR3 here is CASSSYGTSNDQTHTDTQYF. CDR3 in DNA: TGTGCCAGCAGCTCCTACGGGACTAGCAATGATCAAACACACACAGATACGCAGTATTTT.

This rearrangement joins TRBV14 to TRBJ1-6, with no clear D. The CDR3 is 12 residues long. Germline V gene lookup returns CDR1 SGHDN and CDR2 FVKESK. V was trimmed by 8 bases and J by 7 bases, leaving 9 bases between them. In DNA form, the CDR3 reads TGTGCCAGCGGGTTCGGGAATTCACCCCTCCACTTT. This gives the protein CASGFGNSPLHF.

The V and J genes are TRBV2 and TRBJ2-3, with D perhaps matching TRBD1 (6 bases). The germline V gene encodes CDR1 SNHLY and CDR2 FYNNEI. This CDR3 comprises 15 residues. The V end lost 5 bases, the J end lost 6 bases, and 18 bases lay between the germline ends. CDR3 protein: CASSSVQGGWDTQYF. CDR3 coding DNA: TGTGCCAGCAGTTCAGTACAGGGCGGATGGGATACGCAGTATTTT.

The CDR3 nucleotides are TGCGCCAGCAGCCTGCTATCAGGGGATGAAAAACTGTTTTTT. Protein product: CASSLLSGDEKLFF. The rearrangement uses TRBV5-1 and TRBJ1-4; D might be TRBD1 (6 bases). This CDR3 is built from 14 residues. CDR1 is SGHRS, CDR2 YFSETQ, per germline. V was trimmed by 4 bases and J by 6 bases, leaving 13 bases between them.

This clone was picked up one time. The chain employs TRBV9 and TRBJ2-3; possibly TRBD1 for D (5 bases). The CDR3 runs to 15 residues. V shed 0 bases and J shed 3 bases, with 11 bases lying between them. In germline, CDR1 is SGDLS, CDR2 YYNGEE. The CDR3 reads CASSVEGAWTDTQYF. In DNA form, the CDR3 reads TGTGCCAGCAGCGTAGAAGGGGCTTGGACAGATACGCAGTATTTT.

The CDR3 reads CASSRTTRSSYEQYF. CDR3 nucleotide sequence: TGTGCCAGCAGCCGGACTACCAGGAGCTCCTACGAGCAGTACTTC. J is TRBJ2-7 and V is TRBV21-1; TRBD2, the table's D call, was not compared with the DNA. TRBV21-1 is a pseudogene locus. The CDR3 has 15 amino acids.

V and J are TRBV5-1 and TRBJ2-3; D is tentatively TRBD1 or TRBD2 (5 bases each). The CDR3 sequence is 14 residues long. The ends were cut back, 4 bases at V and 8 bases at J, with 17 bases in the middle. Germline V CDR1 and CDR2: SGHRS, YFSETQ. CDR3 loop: CASSPGPESGTQYF. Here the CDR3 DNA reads TGCGCCAGCAGCCCGGGACCAGAAAGCGGTACGCAGTATTTT.

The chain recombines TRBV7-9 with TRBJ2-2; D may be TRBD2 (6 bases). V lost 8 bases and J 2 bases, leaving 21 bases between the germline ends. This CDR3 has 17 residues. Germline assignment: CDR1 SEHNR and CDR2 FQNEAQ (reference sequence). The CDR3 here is CASGPRATSRNTGELFF. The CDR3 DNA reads TGTGCCAGCGGCCCTAGGGCCACTAGCAGAAACACCGGGGAGCTGTTTTTT.

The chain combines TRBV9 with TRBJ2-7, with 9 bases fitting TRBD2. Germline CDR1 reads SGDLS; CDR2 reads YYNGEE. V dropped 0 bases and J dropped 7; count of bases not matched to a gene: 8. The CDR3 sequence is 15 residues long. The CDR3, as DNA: TGTGCCAGCAGCGTAGCTCCTAGCGGGATGTTAGAGCAGTACTTC. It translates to CASSVAPSGMLEQYF.

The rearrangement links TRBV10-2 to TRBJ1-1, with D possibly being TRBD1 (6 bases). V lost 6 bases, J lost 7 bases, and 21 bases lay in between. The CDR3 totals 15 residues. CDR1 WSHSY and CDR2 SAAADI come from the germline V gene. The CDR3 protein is CASRQRQVPRGEAFF. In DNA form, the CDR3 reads TGCGCCAGCAGGCAACGACAGGTCCCGAGGGGTGAAGCTTTCTTT.

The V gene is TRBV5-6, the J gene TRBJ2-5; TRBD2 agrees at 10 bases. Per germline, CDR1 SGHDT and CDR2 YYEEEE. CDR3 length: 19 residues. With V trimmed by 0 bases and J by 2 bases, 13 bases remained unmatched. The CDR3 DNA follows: TGTGCCAGCAGCTTGGGGGGTCTAGCGGGAGAACGGGTACAAGAGACCCAGTACTTC. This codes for CASSLGGLAGERVQETQYF.

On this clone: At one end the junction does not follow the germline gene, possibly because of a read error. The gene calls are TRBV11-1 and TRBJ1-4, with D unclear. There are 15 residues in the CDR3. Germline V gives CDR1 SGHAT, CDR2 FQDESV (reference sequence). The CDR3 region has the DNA TGTGCCAGCAGCGTAGCCGGACGGCCTAGTGAAAAACTGTTTTTT. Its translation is CASSVAGRPSEKLFF.

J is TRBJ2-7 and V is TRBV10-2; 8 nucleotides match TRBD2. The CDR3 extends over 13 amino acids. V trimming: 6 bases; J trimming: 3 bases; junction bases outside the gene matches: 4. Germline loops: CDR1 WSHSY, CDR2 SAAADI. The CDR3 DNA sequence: TGCGCCAGCAGGGGGACTAGAGGCTACGAGCAGTACTTC. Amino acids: CASRGTRGYEQYF.